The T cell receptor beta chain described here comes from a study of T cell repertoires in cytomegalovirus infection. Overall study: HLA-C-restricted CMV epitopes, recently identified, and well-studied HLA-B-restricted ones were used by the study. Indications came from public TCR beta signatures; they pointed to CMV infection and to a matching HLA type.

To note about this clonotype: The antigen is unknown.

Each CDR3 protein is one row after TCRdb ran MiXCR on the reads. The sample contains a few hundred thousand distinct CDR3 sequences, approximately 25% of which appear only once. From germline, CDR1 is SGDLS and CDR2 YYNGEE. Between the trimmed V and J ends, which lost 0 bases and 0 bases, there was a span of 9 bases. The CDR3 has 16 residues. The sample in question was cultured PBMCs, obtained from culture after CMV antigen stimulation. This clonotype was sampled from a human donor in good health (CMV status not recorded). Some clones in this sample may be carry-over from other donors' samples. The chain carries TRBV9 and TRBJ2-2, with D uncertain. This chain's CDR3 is CASSVDPIANTGELFF. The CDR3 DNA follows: TGTGCCAGCAGCGTAGATCCTATCGCGAACACCGGGGAGCTGTTTTTT.